This T cell receptor beta chain was identified in a study of graft-versus-host responses after intestinal transplantation. Concerning this clone: As yet, its antigen is unknown.

The repertoire was sequenced with immunoSEQ multiplex PCR; TCRdb's copy has only in-frame clones and lacks some. This table holds tens of thousands of clones, approximately 88% found once. The CDR3 is 15 amino acids. The V gene's germline CDR1 is MGHRA and CDR2 YSYEKL. V lost 2 bases and J lost 0; bases outside the gene matches: 4. Sequences were derived from unstimulated CD8+ T cells sorted from spleen or lymph node cells, sampled before intestinal transplant. The rearrangement uses TRBV4-1 and TRBJ2-7, with 7 bases that match TRBD2. The receptor was isolated from a human donor who received an intestinal transplant. As DNA, the CDR3 is TGCGCCAGCAGCCAACCAGGGAGGGCCTCCTACGAGCAGTACTTC. It is translated as CASSQPGRASYEQYF.